Below are 23 T cell receptor beta chains sequenced from a single sample in a study of cytomegalovirus exposure and HLA in healthy donors. The data were produced by immunoSEQ multiplex PCR, yet TCRdb's version contains in-frame clones alone and is incomplete. Altogether 60,000 to 65,000 clones are present, roughly 94% being singletons, with the ten largest covering around 5.5%. The sample comprised PBMCs. These receptors were collected from a woman younger than 30 in good health and CMV-seropositive.

This sequence joins TRBV2 and TRBJ1-1; D is ambiguous. Germline V lookup: CDR1 SNHLY, CDR2 FYNNEI. V lost 6 bases to trimming and J lost 10 bases, with 15 bases between them. The CDR3 runs to 12 residues. The CDR3 nucleotides are TGTGCCAGCAGCGTGCAGGTTACAAGAGCTTTCTTT. Residues: CASSVQVTRAFF.

The sample holds a few counts of this clone. This chain connects TRBV11-2 to TRBJ2-1, with D perhaps TRBD1 (6 bases). Deletions cut 3 bases from V and 11 bases from J, with 17 bases between. Germline CDR1 is SGHAT and CDR2 is FQNNGV. The CDR3 has 14 amino acids. The CDR3 coding sequence is TGTGCCAGCAGCTTTGGGTCGGGGACAATCAAGCAGTTCTTC. Protein sequence: CASSFGSGTIKQFF.

The V and J genes are TRBV5-8 and TRBJ2-1; a weak D match, TRBD2 (6 bases). Per the germline V gene, CDR1 is SGHTS and CDR2 is YDEGEE. Deletions cut 0 bases from V and 3 bases from J, with 19 bases between. This CDR3 contains 18 residues. CDR3 residues: CASSLAGGDYIRYNEQFF. CDR3 DNA: TGTGCCAGCAGCTTGGCGGGCGGGGATTACATACGCTACAATGAGCAGTTCTTC.

This clone occurred once. The chain carries TRBV28 and TRBJ2-7, with D possibly being TRBD2 (5 bases). Germline CDR1 and CDR2: MDHEN and SYDVKM. This CDR3 is built from 14 residues. The V end was cut by 10 bases, the J end by 7 bases, with 23 bases between. The CDR3 region has the DNA TGTGCCACCTACCGGTTGGTTCAACTAGGGGAGCAGTACTTC. Encoded protein: CATYRLVQLGEQYF.

The rearrangement uses TRBV11-2 and TRBJ2-1, with 12 nucleotides matching TRBD2. The CDR3 runs 17 residues. Germline values: CDR1 SGHAT, CDR2 FQNNGV. The junction had 8 bases not matched to a gene; V was cut back by 3 bases and J by 5 bases. CDR3 sequence reads: CASSFLAGGPANNEQFF. Written as DNA, the CDR3 is TGTGCCAGCAGCTTCCTAGCGGGAGGGCCCGCGAACAATGAGCAGTTCTTC.

The V and J genes are TRBV7-2 and TRBJ1-2; a possible D gene is TRBD1 (5 bases). The CDR3 is 17 amino acids. Trimming stripped 3 bases from V and 5 bases from J, with 22 bases between. From germline, CDR1 is SGHTA and CDR2 FQGNSA. CDR3 sequence: CASSFSGGFLSEYGYTF. As DNA, the CDR3 is TGTGCCAGCAGCTTTTCGGGGGGTTTTCTTTCTGAGTATGGCTACACCTTC. Full variable domain (missing parts from reference TRBV7-2 and TRBJ1-2): GAGVSQSPSNKVTEKGKDVELRCDPISGHTALYWYRQSLGQGLEFLIYFQGNSAPDKSGLPSDRFSAERTGGSVSTLTIQRTQQEDSAVYLCASSFSGGFLSEYGYTFGSGTRLTVV.

The chain combines TRBV5-1 with TRBJ2-2; 9 nucleotides match TRBD1. The ends lost 2 bases at V and 7 bases at J; junction bases unmatched: 6. CDR1 is SGHRS, CDR2 YFSETQ, per germline. The CDR3 is made up of 15 amino acids. The CDR3 DNA is TGCGCCAGCAGCTTTTTACAGGGGGCATACGGGGAGCTGTTTTTT. Residues: CASSFLQGAYGELFF.

The gene calls are TRBV11-3 and TRBJ2-3, with a tentative D call TRBD1 (5 bases). This CDR3 has 18 amino acids. Germline lookup yields CDR1 SGHNT and CDR2 YENEEA. V was trimmed by 0 bases and J by 0 bases, leaving 16 bases between them. The CDR3 sequence is CASSLEGDEAPSTDTQYF. CDR3 nucleotides: TGTGCCAGCAGCTTAGAAGGGGATGAGGCCCCTAGCACAGATACGCAGTATTTT.

This chain links TRBV7-6 with TRBJ1-2; 8 positions match TRBD1. This CDR3 has 13 amino acids. Trimming cost V 3 bases and J 7 bases; bases outside gene matches: 4. Germline CDR1 SGHVS, CDR2 FNYEAQ. CDR3 nucleotides: TGTGCCAGCAGCTTGCAGGGGGCGCTTGGCTACACCTTC. Its translation: CASSLQGALGYTF.

V is TRBV21-1 and J is TRBJ1-2; the D segment call TRBD1 is taken from the table without a DNA check. TRBV21-1 is given as a pseudogene. CDR3 length: 15 residues. CDR3: CASPGTGSLLGGYTF. The DNA of the CDR3 is TGTGCCAGCCCCGGGACAGGGTCTTTATTGGGGGGCTACACCTTC.

This chain uses TRBV27 with TRBJ1-2, with TRBD1 as a possible D gene (5 bases). The germline V gene has CDR1 MNHEY and CDR2 SMNVEV (reference sequence). V dropped 5 bases and J dropped 4 bases, with 17 bases sitting between them. This CDR3 comprises 15 residues. CDR3 in DNA: TGTGCCAGCAGTACGGACACCCAACCCCCCTATGGCTACACCTTC. It is translated as CASSTDTQPPYGYTF.

V is TRBV21-1 and J is TRBJ1-1; the table's D call, TRBD1, has no DNA check behind it. TRBV21-1 corresponds to a pseudogene. CDR3 length: 14 amino acids. CDR3 DNA sequence: TGTGCCAGCAGCACTGACAGGGGGCGTCCTGAAGCTTTCTTT. This translates into CASSTDRGRPEAFF.

For the CDR3, the DNA is TGTGCCAGCAGCTCACAGGGCGATGGGGCCAACGTCCTGACTTTC. Protein: CASSSQGDGANVLTF. The chain links TRBV6-1 to TRBJ2-6; D is perhaps TRBD1 (6 bases). There are 15 residues in the CDR3. V was pared by 6 bases and J by 3 bases, with 12 bases between. Germline V gene data show CDR1 as MNHNS and CDR2 as SASEGT.

CDR3 sequence (DNA): TGTGCCAGTAGAAGGACCCTACTAGCGGGAGGGCCGACGAGCTCCTACAATGAGCAGTTCTTC. This gives the protein CASRRTLLAGGPTSSYNEQFF. This sequence joins TRBV19 and TRBJ2-1; 13 bases fit TRBD2. Germline-derived CDR1 and CDR2 are LNHDA and SQIVND (reference sequence). This CDR3 region has 21 residues. V shed 6 bases, J shed 0 bases, and the junction held 17 bases outside the gene matches.

The chain carries TRBV6-1 and TRBJ2-7; unclear D gene. V dropped 1 base and J dropped 3 bases, with 13 bases sitting between them. There are 15 residues in the CDR3. Germline-derived CDR1 and CDR2 are MNHNS and SASEGT. The CDR3 spells CASSEGAPPHYEQYF. The CDR3, as DNA: TGTGCCAGCAGTGAAGGGGCCCCACCCCACTACGAGCAGTACTTC.

Only one count was recorded for this clone. The genes are TRBV5-4 and TRBJ2-3; TRBD2 agrees at 7 bases. V lost 2 bases, J lost 0 bases, and 6 bases stayed unmatched. Germline CDR1 and CDR2: SGHNT and YYREEE (reference sequence). This CDR3 has 16 amino acids. The CDR3 DNA is TGTGCCAGCAGCTTAGGGTGGCGGGGGAGCACAGATACGCAGTATTTT. This gives the protein CASSLGWRGSTDTQYF.

The rearrangement joins TRBV6-1 to TRBJ1-2; D perhaps matches TRBD1 (5 bases). This CDR3 spans 15 amino acids. CDR1 MNHNS and CDR2 SASEGT come from the germline V gene. The ends were cut back, 5 bases at V and 3 bases at J, with 16 bases in the middle. The CDR3 reads CASSPGGPPHYGYTF. The CDR3 DNA sequence: TGTGCCAGCAGTCCGGGGGGTCCCCCCCACTATGGCTACACCTTC.

The chain joins TRBV28 to TRBJ1-5, with 7 bases aligning to TRBD1. Germline lookup yields CDR1 MDHEN and CDR2 SYDVKM. Trimming at V came to 6 bases and at J to 3 bases, leaving 2 bases not matched to a gene. The CDR3 sequence is 13 residues long. The CDR3 DNA follows: TGTGCCAGCAGGGACAGGCTCAATCAGCCCCAGCATTTT. Translating it yields CASRDRLNQPQHF.

In nucleotides, the CDR3 is TGCGCCAGCAGCTTTAGACTAGCGGGGCATCTCCAAGAGACCCAGTACTTC. This sequence encodes CASSFRLAGHLQETQYF. The chain is built from TRBV5-1 and TRBJ2-5; 11 nucleotides align to TRBD2. CDR1 is SGHRS, CDR2 YFSETQ, per germline. Unmatched junction bases numbered 7, after V lost 2 bases and J lost 1 base. The CDR3 runs to 17 residues.

The rearrangement uses TRBV7-9 and TRBJ1-1, with 10 bases that match TRBD1. With 4 bases clipped from V and 6 bases from J, the junction kept 8 bases outside the gene matches. Germline CDR1 reads SEHNR; CDR2 reads FQNEAQ (reference sequence). CDR3 length: 15 residues. CDR3: CASSSGTGEVAEAFF. Here the CDR3 DNA reads TGTGCCAGCAGCTCTGGGACAGGGGAAGTCGCTGAAGCTTTCTTT.

The rearrangement joins TRBV7-8 to TRBJ2-1, with D possibly being TRBD2 (5 bases). Germline-derived CDR1 and CDR2 are SGHVS and FQNEAQ. Trimming shortened V by 6 bases and J by 9 bases, and 27 bases separated the two germline ends. The CDR3 extends over 17 amino acids. The CDR3 DNA follows: TGTGCCAGCAGTCCTCCCGCGGCGGGCTTCCCCCGCCGTGAGCAGTTCTTC. This gives the protein CASSPPAAGFPRREQFF.

This chain connects TRBV9 to TRBJ2-3; 9 bases are a match to TRBD1. CDR3 length: 17 residues. Trimming removed 0 bases from V and 2 bases from J; junction bases left unmatched: 7. Germline CDR1 is SGDLS and CDR2 is YYNGEE. The CDR3 bases are TGTGCCAGCAGCGTAGGAGGGGACAGGGTGGTCACAGATACGCAGTATTTT. This gives the protein CASSVGGDRVVTDTQYF.

The chain recombines TRBV28 with TRBJ2-1, with a weak D call TRBD2 (5 bases). Germline V CDR1 and CDR2: MDHEN, SYDVKM. The CDR3 is made up of 17 amino acids. V was clipped by 2 bases and J by 2 bases, with 16 bases between them. DNA for the CDR3: TGTGCCAGCAGTTTACACGGTCTAGCAGATCCCTACAATGAGCAGTTCTTC. Protein product: CASSLHGLADPYNEQFF.